This T cell receptor beta chain was profiled in a study of PD-1 blockade in mismatch repair-deficient tumors. Study-level background: Patients had approximately 11 mismatch repair-deficient cancer types and were previously treated and progressing.

Every patient had mismatch repair deficiency by PCR or immunohistochemistry. TCR sequencing covered a few patients who responded to pembrolizumab. Repertoires were generated with immunoSEQ multiplex PCR, while TCRdb's copy carries only in-frame clones and drops some. The profile shows approximately 9,800 clones, more than 80% of them singletons. Study outcomes and limitations: Tumor-resident clones, often absent from pretreatment blood, expanded after pembrolizumab and then contracted.

The V and J ends lost 3 bases and 9 bases, in that order; junction bases with no gene match: 4. Germline loops: CDR1 MGHRA, CDR2 YSYEKL. This CDR3 has 15 residues. Points on this clone: The target antigen is unknown.

The sample was PBMCs, taken 46 to 47 weeks after starting pembrolizumab. The V and J genes are TRBV4-1 and TRBJ2-1, with 14 bases matching TRBD2. The sequence was collected from an adult with mismatch repair-deficient cancer. The CDR3 region has the DNA TGCGCCAGCAGCCAGGGACTAGCGGGAGCCAGTGAGCAGTTCTTC. Translated, it gives CASSQGLAGASEQFF.